These 32 T cell receptor beta chains originate from one sample sequenced in a study of regulatory T cells in long-lasting Graves disease. HTBI primers from iRepertoire and Arm-PCR of CDR3 regions yielded the TCR beta libraries. MiXCR, run by TCRdb on the multiplex PCR reads, gives a single entry per CDR3 protein. The sample holds approximately 400,000 distinct CDR3 sequences, over 12% seen once. The sample's time point: newly diagnosed GD, antithyroid drugs for less than 3 months. Generation of the TCR library employed RNA extracted from PBMCs. In addition, the sample was reused for a study of T cells in Graves' hyperthyroidism and ophthalmopathy.

The sequencing here drew on peripheral blood mononuclear cells (PBMCs), taken at new diagnosis, from a patient treated with antithyroid drugs. Source of these receptors: a woman aged 40 to 49 with Graves disease.

This clonotype was found many times. The rearrangement joins TRBV20-1 to TRBJ2-7, with TRBD1 identical over 7 bases. The CDR3 consists of 14 residues. Germline-derived CDR1 and CDR2 are DFQATT and SNEGSKA (reference sequence). V lost 5 bases, J lost 3 bases, and 10 bases stayed unmatched. CDR3 DNA: TGCAGTGCTTACGACAGGGTTGGATACTACGAGCAGTACTTC. The encoded protein is CSAYDRVGYYEQYF.

This chain uses TRBV30 with TRBJ1-1; D perhaps matches TRBD1 (6 bases). The CDR3 spans 13 residues. Trimming removed 3 bases at V and 8 bases at J, with 16 bases between. CDR1 is GTSNPN and CDR2 is SVGIG in the germline V gene (reference sequence). CDR3 loop: CAWSAGWGREAFF. Written as DNA, the CDR3 is TGTGCCTGGAGCGCCGGGTGGGGGCGGGAAGCTTTCTTT. Full variable domain (remainder filled in from reference TRBV30 and TRBJ1-1): SQTIHQWPATLVQPVGSPLSLECTVEGTSNPNLYWYRQAAGRGLQLLFYSVGIGQISSEVPQNLSASRPQDRQFILSSKKLLLSDSGFYLCAWSAGWGREAFFGQGTRLTVV.

CDR3 nucleotides: TGTGCCTGGAGCGCTCAAAATCCGGGAGACTTCGTGAACGAGCAGTTCTTC. It encodes CAWSAQNPGDFVNEQFF. The rearrangement joins TRBV30 to TRBJ2-1, with TRBD2 as a possible D gene (6 bases). Germline CDR1 is GTSNPN and CDR2 is SVGIG (reference sequence). CDR3 length equals 17 residues. The ends were cut back, 3 bases at V and 10 bases at J, with 28 bases in the middle.

This clonotype was detected many times. V usage is TRBV11-3 and J usage is TRBJ1-2; TRBD1 matches at 7 bases. Trimming at V came to 4 bases and at J to 8 bases, leaving 13 bases not matched to a gene. This CDR3 is 15 amino acids long. Germline V gene sequence: CDR1 SGHNT, CDR2 YENEEA. The DNA of the CDR3 is TGTGCCAGCAGCTCCGCCGGGACAGCAATATTGGGCTACACCTTC. The encoded protein is CASSSAGTAILGYTF.

This clonotype was seen many times. Written as DNA, the CDR3 is TGTGCCACCAGTGATGGGGGACAGGCCGAGCAGTACTTC. Protein product: CATSDGGQAEQYF. This chain connects TRBV24-1 to TRBJ2-7; TRBD1 matches at 8 bases. CDR1 is KGHDR and CDR2 is SFDVKD in the germline V gene. V gave up 3 bases and J gave up 6 bases; unmatched junction bases: 3. The CDR3 is made up of 13 amino acids.

The chain combines TRBV2 with TRBJ2-7; D is perhaps TRBD1 (6 bases). Looked up from germline, CDR1 is SNHLY and CDR2 is FYNNEI. CDR3 length: 12 amino acids. The V end lost 7 bases, the J end lost 3 bases, and 10 bases lay between the germline ends. The CDR3 spells CASIKGVYEQYF. CDR3 coding DNA: TGTGCCAGCATCAAGGGGGTCTACGAGCAGTACTTC.

This clonotype has more than one count but fewer than ten. The V call is TRBV7-6, the J call TRBJ2-2, with unresolved D. Trimming cost V 5 bases and J 2 bases, with 9 bases left between them. This CDR3 region has 14 residues. Per germline, CDR1 SGHVS and CDR2 FNYEAQ. DNA for the CDR3: TGTGCCAGCAGCCCCAAACGAAACACCGGGGAGCTGTTTTTT. Translating it yields CASSPKRNTGELFF.

CDR3 sequence: CASSPRGNTDTQYF. The CDR3 DNA sequence: TGTGCCAGCTCACCAAGGGGCAACACAGATACGCAGTATTTT. This chain joins TRBV18 and TRBJ2-3, with D perhaps matching TRBD1 (5 bases). V shed 2 bases and J shed 2 bases, with 8 bases lying between them. The CDR3 runs to 14 residues. Germline CDR1 reads KGHSH; CDR2 reads LQKENI.

This clonotype was detected ten times or more. J is TRBJ1-1 and V is TRBV11-3; D remains ambiguous. V was cut by 0 bases and J by 4 bases, with 9 bases left in between. Germline assignment: CDR1 SGHNT and CDR2 YENEEA. The CDR3 spans 14 residues. CDR3 in amino acids: CASSLDRHFTEAFF. The DNA for the CDR3 is TGTGCCAGCAGCTTAGATCGACACTTCACTGAAGCTTTCTTT.

This clonotype was counted between two and nine times. The chain combines TRBV14 with TRBJ1-6, with 11 bases lining up with TRBD1. V lost 4 bases to trimming and J lost 0 bases; unmatched junction nucleotides: 2. The CDR3 covers 17 residues. Germline CDR1 and CDR2: SGHDN and FVKESK. The DNA for the CDR3 is TGTGCCAGCAGCCCGGGACAGGGGGTCTCCTATAATTCACCCCTCCACTTT. Translation: CASSPGQGVSYNSPLHF.

This clonotype was seen only a few times. V gene TRBV7-9 combines with J gene TRBJ2-2; D unclear. Germline assignment: CDR1 SEHNR and CDR2 FQNEAQ (reference sequence). The CDR3 covers 13 residues. Trimming cost V 4 bases and J 6 bases, with 9 bases left between them. The CDR3 loop reads CASSSRPSGELFF. The DNA of the CDR3 is TGTGCCAGCAGCTCCAGACCCTCCGGGGAGCTGTTTTTT. Drawing the rest from reference TRBV7-9 and TRBJ2-2, the complete variable domain is DTGVSQNPRHKITKRGQNVTFRCDPISEHNRLYWYRQTLGQGPEFLTYFQNEAQLEKSRLLSDRFSAERPKGSFSTLEIQRTEQGDSAMYLCASSSRPSGELFFGEGSRLTVL.

Notes on this clonotype: A junction end diverges from the germline sequence, so it may reflect a read error. V usage is TRBV3-1 and J usage is TRBJ2-5, with no clear D. CDR1 is LGHDT, CDR2 YNNKEL, per germline (reference sequence). The CDR3 covers 15 residues. The CDR3 bases are TGTGCCAGCAGCCAAGAGGGCAGTGCCCAAGGGACCCAGTACTTC. It specifies CASSQEGSAQGTQYF.

This clonotype was seen a handful of times. The gene calls are TRBV20-1 and TRBJ2-7; TRBD1 might be the D (5 bases). CDR1 is DFQATT and CDR2 is SNEGSKA in the germline V gene (reference sequence). The CDR3 is 12 amino acids. Trimming shortened V by 4 bases and J by 2 bases, and 9 bases separated the two germline ends. The CDR3 spells CSAILDTYEQYF. In DNA, the CDR3 is TGCAGTGCTATACTGGACACCTACGAGCAGTACTTC.

With respect to this clonotype: Being one base from a much bigger clone, this may be a read error. The chain employs TRBV11-3 and TRBJ1-1, with 8 bases that match TRBD1. Germline CDR1 and CDR2: SGHNT and YENEEA. The V segment lost 5 bases and the J segment 4 bases; nucleotides outside the gene matches: 15. The CDR3 consists of 17 residues. CDR3 DNA: TGTGCCAGCAGCAGAGATAGGAACAGGGGGGACGGCACTGAAGCTTTCTTT. Its protein is CASSRDRNRGDGTEAFF.

This clonotype was detected only a few times. V gene TRBV5-1 combines with J gene TRBJ2-2, with D possibly being TRBD2 (5 bases). The CDR3 has 18 residues. CDR1 and CDR2 from the germline V gene are SGHRS and YFSETQ. Between the trimmed V and J ends, which lost 5 bases and 1 base, there was a span of 21 bases. CDR3 region: CASREHPQDAGNTGELFF. CDR3 sequence (DNA): TGCGCCAGCAGGGAACACCCCCAGGATGCGGGGAACACCGGGGAGCTGTTTTTT.

In this sample, this clonotype turned up many times. The chain uses TRBV18 and TRBJ2-1, with 9 bases aligning to TRBD2. The trim removed 1 base at V and 3 bases at J, leaving 10 bases unmatched. Germline lookup yields CDR1 KGHSH and CDR2 LQKENI. The CDR3 runs to 18 residues. The CDR3 is CASSPQRWLAGNYNEQFF. CDR3 coding DNA: TGTGCCAGCTCACCACAGCGATGGCTAGCGGGAAACTACAATGAGCAGTTCTTC. The whole variable domain, remainder taken from reference TRBV18 and TRBJ2-1, is NAGVMQNPRHLVRRRGQEARLRCSPMKGHSHVYWYRQLPEEGLKFMVYLQKENIIDESGMPKERFSAEFPKEGPSILRIQQVVRGDSAAYFCASSPQRWLAGNYNEQFFGPGTRLTVL.

In its sample, this clonotype was seen a few times. This chain links TRBV3-1 with TRBJ2-1; TRBD2 agrees at 11 bases. In germline, CDR1 is LGHDT, CDR2 YNNKEL (reference sequence). Unmatched junction bases numbered 4, after V lost 2 bases and J lost 4 bases. The CDR3 loop spans 16 amino acids. The chain's CDR3 is CASSQTTSGKYNEQFF. Written as DNA, the CDR3 is TGTGCCAGCAGCCAAACGACTAGCGGGAAGTACAATGAGCAGTTCTTC.

This clonotype was detected many times. This sequence joins TRBV28 and TRBJ2-7; 8 positions match TRBD2. Trimming took 7 bases from V and 1 from J; bases not matched to a gene: 18. The germline CDR1 and CDR2 sequences are MDHEN and SYDVKM. This CDR3 is 18 amino acids long. The CDR3 DNA follows: TGTGCCAGCACTTCCGCGGGAGGAGGGGAGAAAATATCCTACGAGCAGTACTTC. Its translation is CASTSAGGGEKISYEQYF.

Only a few counts were recorded for this clonotype. This rearrangement joins TRBV2 to TRBJ2-7; weak D call: TRBD1 (5 bases). There are 14 residues in the CDR3. The germline CDR1 and CDR2 sequences are SNHLY and FYNNEI. V dropped 3 bases and J dropped 0 bases, with 9 bases sitting between them. The CDR3 protein is CASSDRVHSYEQYF. In DNA form, the CDR3 reads TGTGCCAGCAGTGACAGGGTTCACTCCTACGAGCAGTACTTC.

This rearrangement joins TRBV4-2 to TRBJ2-7, with TRBD2 as a possible D gene (5 bases). Germline CDR1 and CDR2: LGHNA and YNFKEQ. The CDR3 is made up of 13 amino acids. Trimming shortened V by 0 bases and J by 5 bases, and 8 bases separated the two germline ends. CDR3 nucleotide sequence: TGTGCCAGCAGCCAAGAGTGGGAGAACGAGCAGTACTTC. Protein sequence: CASSQEWENEQYF.

About this clonotype: A read error may be the cause here, since a much bigger clone is one base away. Since the CDR3 does not end with the conserved phenylalanine or tryptophan, this likely comes from a read error. The J gene is TRBJ2-1, the V gene TRBV20-1; no definite D call. Between the trimmed V and J ends, which lost 1 base and 0 bases, there was a span of 10 bases. Germline values: CDR1 DFQATT, CDR2 SNEGSKA (reference sequence). The CDR3 has 15 residues. The CDR3 loop is CSARAGWSSYNEQFY. The CDR3 DNA sequence: TGCAGTGCTAGAGCTGGGTGGAGCTCCTACAATGAGCAGTTCTAC.

This clonotype has ten or more counts. The V and J genes are TRBV11-2 and TRBJ1-4; the match to TRBD1 covers 8 bases. Germline assignment: CDR1 SGHAT and CDR2 FQNNGV. CDR3 length: 14 residues. V gave up 5 bases and J gave up 8 bases; unmatched junction bases: 7. The CDR3 loop reads CASSNQGAVEKLFF. CDR3 nucleotide sequence: TGTGCCAGCAGCAACCAGGGGGCGGTGGAAAAACTGTTTTTT.

This clonotype was seen more than once but under ten times. The germline gene is not matched at one end of the junction; a read error may be the cause. This chain uses TRBV7-7 with TRBJ1-3, with a tentative D call TRBD1 (5 bases). Germline CDR1 is SSHAT and CDR2 is FNYEAQ (reference sequence). The CDR3 loop spans 15 amino acids. CDR3 sequence: CASSLTDTSGNTIYF. DNA for the CDR3: TGTGCTAGCAGCTTAACGGACACTTCTGGAAACACCATATATTTT. Full variable domain (missing parts from reference TRBV7-7 and TRBJ1-3): GAGVSQSPRYKVTKRGQDVTLRCDPISSHATLYWYQQALGQGPEFLTYFNYEAQPDKSGLPSDRFSAERPEGSISTLTIQRTEQRDSAMYRCASSLTDTSGNTIYFGEGSWLTVV.

This clonotype was observed at least ten times. The rearrangement uses TRBV30 and TRBJ2-7; the D is unclear. Trimming stripped 0 bases from V and 6 bases from J, with 9 bases between. Germline lookup yields CDR1 GTSNPN and CDR2 SVGIG (reference sequence). The CDR3 is made up of 12 amino acids. CDR3 residues: CAWSVLGIEQYF. CDR3 DNA: TGTGCCTGGAGTGTACTTGGAATCGAGCAGTACTTC. Variable domain in full (rest from reference TRBV30 and TRBJ2-7): SQTIHQWPATLVQPVGSPLSLECTVEGTSNPNLYWYRQAAGRGLQLLFYSVGIGQISSEVPQNLSASRPQDRQFILSSKKLLLSDSGFYLCAWSVLGIEQYFGPGTRLTVT.

There are a few counts of this clonotype. V usage is TRBV25-1 and J usage is TRBJ2-7; weak D call: TRBD1 (6 bases). The ends were cut back, 4 bases at V and 5 bases at J, with 21 bases in the middle. The CDR3 is 16 residues long. Germline V gives CDR1 MGHDK, CDR2 SYGVNS. The CDR3 DNA reads TGTGCCAGCAGTGGACTTGGGGGCACGACAGGAGACGAGCAGTACTTC. Protein product: CASSGLGGTTGDEQYF.

This clonotype was seen more than once but under ten times. The rearrangement uses TRBV27 and TRBJ1-1; 8 bases agree with TRBD1. Germline V CDR1 and CDR2: MNHEY, SMNVEV (reference sequence). The CDR3 length is 15 residues. V lost 4 bases, J lost 0 bases, and 4 bases stayed unmatched. The CDR3 DNA reads TGTGCCAGCAGTTGGGGACAGGCCATGAACACTGAAGCTTTCTTT. Amino acids: CASSWGQAMNTEAFF.

This clonotype was counted a single time. Since a much larger clone is just one base distant, this may be a read error. The CDR3 region has the DNA TGTGCCACCAGTGATTTAAGGACTAGCGGGAGATTAGCCTGCAATGAGCAGTTCTTC. It is translated as CATSDLRTSGRLACNEQFF. The rearrangement uses TRBV24-1 and TRBJ2-1; 13 bases line up with TRBD2. Germline CDR1 and CDR2: KGHDR and SFDVKD. The CDR3 consists of 19 residues. The V and J ends lost 1 base and 6 bases, in that order; junction bases with no gene match: 11.

V usage is TRBV30 and J usage is TRBJ1-2; no firm D call. CDR1 GTSNPN and CDR2 SVGIG come from the germline V gene (reference sequence). Trimming took 0 bases from V and 5 from J, leaving 7 bases between them. This CDR3 has 12 residues. The CDR3 DNA follows: TGTGCCTGGAGTGTGGGAATGTATGGCTACACCTTC. Translating gives CAWSVGMYGYTF.

The table lists this clonotype with many counts. The V and J genes are TRBV2 and TRBJ2-3; D gene unclear. The V end lost 3 bases, the J end lost 4 bases, and 11 bases lay between the germline ends. The CDR3 length is 14 residues. Germline loops: CDR1 SNHLY, CDR2 FYNNEI. The CDR3 coding sequence is TGTGCCAGCAGTGATGAGGCGGCAGCAGATACGCAGTATTTT. This encodes CASSDEAAADTQYF.

In its sample, this clonotype was seen a few times. This chain connects TRBV24-1 to TRBJ2-1; 13 nucleotides align to TRBD2. The CDR3 covers 15 residues. J lost 8 bases, V lost 6 bases, and 6 bases had no gene match. CDR1 and CDR2 (germline): KGHDR, SFDVKD. The CDR3 region is CATSHAGLAGDEQFF. DNA for the CDR3: TGTGCCACCAGTCATGCAGGACTAGCGGGAGATGAGCAGTTCTTC.

Note on this clonotype: This probably arose from a read error, given a far larger clone one base away. V usage is TRBV11-1 and J usage is TRBJ2-5; D call uncertain. Trimming cost V 3 bases and J 5 bases, with 16 bases left between them. Looked up from germline, CDR1 is SGHAT and CDR2 is FQDESV (reference sequence). The CDR3 has 15 amino acids. The CDR3 here is CASSFGVSKRETQYF. The CDR3 DNA follows: TGTGCCAGCAGCTTTGGGGTCTCGAAGAGGGAGACCCAGTACTTC.

This clonotype appeared many times. The chain joins TRBV5-1 to TRBJ2-7; 9 bases line up with TRBD1. The CDR3 has 13 residues. The J segment lost 5 bases and the V segment lost 5 bases, leaving 5 bases of the junction unmatched. Germline-derived CDR1 and CDR2 are SGHRS and YFSETQ. CDR3 in DNA: TGCGCCAGCAGTTGGGACAGGGCCAACGAGCAGTACTTC. The encoded protein is CASSWDRANEQYF.